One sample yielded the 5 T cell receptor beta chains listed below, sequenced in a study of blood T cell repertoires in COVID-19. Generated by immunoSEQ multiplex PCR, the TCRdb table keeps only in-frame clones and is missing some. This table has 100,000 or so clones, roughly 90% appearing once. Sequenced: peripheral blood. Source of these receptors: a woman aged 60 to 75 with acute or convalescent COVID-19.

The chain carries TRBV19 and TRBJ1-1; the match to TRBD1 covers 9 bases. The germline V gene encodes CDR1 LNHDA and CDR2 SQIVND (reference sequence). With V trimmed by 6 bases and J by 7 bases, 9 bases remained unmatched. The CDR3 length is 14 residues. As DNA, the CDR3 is TGTGCCAGTAGGATGGGGACAGGGAGAGGTGAAGCTTTCTTT. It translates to CASRMGTGRGEAFF.

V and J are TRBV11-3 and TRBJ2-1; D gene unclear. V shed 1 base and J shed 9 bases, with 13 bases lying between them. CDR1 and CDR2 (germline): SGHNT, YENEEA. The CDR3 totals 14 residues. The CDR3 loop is CASSLGPLPTEQFF. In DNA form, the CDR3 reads TGTGCCAGCAGCTTAGGGCCCCTCCCCACTGAGCAGTTCTTC.

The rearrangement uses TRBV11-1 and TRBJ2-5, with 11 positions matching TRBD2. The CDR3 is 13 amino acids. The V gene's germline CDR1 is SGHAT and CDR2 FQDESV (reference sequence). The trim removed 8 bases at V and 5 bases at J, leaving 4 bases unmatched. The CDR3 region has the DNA TGTGCCAGCCAGGGACTAGCGGAGGAGACCCAGTACTTC. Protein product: CASQGLAEETQYF.

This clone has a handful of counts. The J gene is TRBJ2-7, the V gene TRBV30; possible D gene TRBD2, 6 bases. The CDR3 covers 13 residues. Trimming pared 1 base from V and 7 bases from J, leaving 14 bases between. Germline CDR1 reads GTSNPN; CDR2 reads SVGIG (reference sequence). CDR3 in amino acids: CAWSASVLGEQYF. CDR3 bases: TGTGCCTGGAGTGCTAGCGTCCTCGGGGAGCAGTACTTC.

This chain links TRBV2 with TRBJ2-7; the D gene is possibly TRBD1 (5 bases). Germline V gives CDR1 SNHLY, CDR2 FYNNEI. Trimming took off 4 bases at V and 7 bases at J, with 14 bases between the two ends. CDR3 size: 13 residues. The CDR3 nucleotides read TGTGCCAGCAGTGGCGACCGACCAGGGGAGCAGTACTTC. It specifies CASSGDRPGEQYF.